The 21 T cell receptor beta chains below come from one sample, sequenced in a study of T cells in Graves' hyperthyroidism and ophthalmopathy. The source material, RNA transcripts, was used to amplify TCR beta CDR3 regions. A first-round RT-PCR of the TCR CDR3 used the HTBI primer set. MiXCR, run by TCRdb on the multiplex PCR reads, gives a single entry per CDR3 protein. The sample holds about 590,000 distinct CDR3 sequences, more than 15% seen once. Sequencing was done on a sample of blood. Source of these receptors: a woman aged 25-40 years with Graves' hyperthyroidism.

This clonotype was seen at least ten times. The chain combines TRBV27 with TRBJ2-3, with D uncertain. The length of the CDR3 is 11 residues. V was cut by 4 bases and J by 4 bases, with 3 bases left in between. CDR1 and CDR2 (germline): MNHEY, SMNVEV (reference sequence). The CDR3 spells CASSWADTQYF. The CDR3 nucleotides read TGTGCCAGCAGTTGGGCAGATACGCAGTATTTT.

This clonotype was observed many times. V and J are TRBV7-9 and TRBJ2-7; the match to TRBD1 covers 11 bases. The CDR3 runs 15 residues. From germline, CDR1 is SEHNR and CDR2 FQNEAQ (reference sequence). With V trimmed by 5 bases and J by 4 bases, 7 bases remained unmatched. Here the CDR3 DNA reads TGTGCCAGCAGCGGGGCGGACAGGGGGCCTTACGAGCAGTACTTC. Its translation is CASSGADRGPYEQYF.

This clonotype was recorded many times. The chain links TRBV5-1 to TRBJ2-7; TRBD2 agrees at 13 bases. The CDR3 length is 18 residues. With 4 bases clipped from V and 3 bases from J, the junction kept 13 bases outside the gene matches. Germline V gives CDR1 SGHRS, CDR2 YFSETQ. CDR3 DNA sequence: TGCGCCAGCAGCCCTGTCGGACTAGCGGGAGACTTCTTCTACGAGCAGTACTTC. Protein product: CASSPVGLAGDFFYEQYF.

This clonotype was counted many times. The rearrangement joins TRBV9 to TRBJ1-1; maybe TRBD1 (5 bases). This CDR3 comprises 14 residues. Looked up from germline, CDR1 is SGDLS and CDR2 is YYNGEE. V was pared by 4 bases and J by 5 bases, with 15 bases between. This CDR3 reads CASSPMGVVTEAFF. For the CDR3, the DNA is TGTGCCAGCAGCCCTATGGGGGTGGTGACTGAAGCTTTCTTT. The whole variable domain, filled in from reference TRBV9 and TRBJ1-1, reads DSGVTQTPKHLITATGQRVTLRCSPRSGDLSVYWYQQSLDQGLQFLIQYYNGEERAKGNILERFSAQQFPDLHSELNLSSLELGDSALYFCASSPMGVVTEAFFGQGTRLTVV.

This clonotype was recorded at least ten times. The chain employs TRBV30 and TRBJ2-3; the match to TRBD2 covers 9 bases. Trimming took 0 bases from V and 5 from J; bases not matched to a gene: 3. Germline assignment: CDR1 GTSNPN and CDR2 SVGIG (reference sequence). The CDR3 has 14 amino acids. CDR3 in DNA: TGTGCCTGGAGTGTGAGAGCGGGAGGAGATACGCAGTATTTT. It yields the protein CAWSVRAGGDTQYF.

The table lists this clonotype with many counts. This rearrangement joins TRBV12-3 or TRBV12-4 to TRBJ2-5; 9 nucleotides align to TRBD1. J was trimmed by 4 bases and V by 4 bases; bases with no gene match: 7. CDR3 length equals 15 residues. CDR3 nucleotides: TGTGCCAGCAGTTATTTCGGGACAGGGAGAGAGACCCAGTACTTC. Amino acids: CASSYFGTGRETQYF.

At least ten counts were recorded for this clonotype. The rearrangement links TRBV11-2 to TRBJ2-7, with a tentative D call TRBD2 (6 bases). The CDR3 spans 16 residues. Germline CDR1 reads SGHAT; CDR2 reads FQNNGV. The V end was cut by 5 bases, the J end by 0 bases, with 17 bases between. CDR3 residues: CASSPRAGLISYEQYF. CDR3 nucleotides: TGTGCCAGCAGCCCGCGAGCGGGCCTGATCTCCTACGAGCAGTACTTC.

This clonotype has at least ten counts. The CDR3 bases are TGTGCCAGCAGTTTATTTTCGGGACCCTACGAGCAGTACTTC. This gives the protein CASSLFSGPYEQYF. The V and J genes are TRBV28 and TRBJ2-7; possibly TRBD1 or TRBD2 for D (5 bases each). The CDR3 spans 14 residues. Germline values: CDR1 MDHEN, CDR2 SYDVKM. V lost 1 base and J lost 2, with 9 bases in between. Full variable domain (remainder filled in from reference TRBV28 and TRBJ2-7): DVKVTQSSRYLVKRTGEKVFLECVQDMDHENMFWYRQDPGLGLRLIYFSYDVKMKEKGDIPEGYSVSREKKERFSLILESASTNQTSMYLCASSLFSGPYEQYFGPGTRLTVT.

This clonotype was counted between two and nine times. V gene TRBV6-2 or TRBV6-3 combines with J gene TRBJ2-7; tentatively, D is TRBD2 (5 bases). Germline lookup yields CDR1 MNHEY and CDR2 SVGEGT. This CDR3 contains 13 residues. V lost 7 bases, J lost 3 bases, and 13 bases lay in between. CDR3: CASKPGDNYEQYF. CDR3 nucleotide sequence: TGTGCCAGCAAACCCGGGGATAACTACGAGCAGTACTTC.

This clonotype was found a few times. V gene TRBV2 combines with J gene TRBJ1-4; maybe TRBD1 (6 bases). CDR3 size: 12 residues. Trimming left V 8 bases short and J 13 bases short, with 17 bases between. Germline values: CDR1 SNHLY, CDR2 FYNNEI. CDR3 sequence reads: CASLGQPRGLFF. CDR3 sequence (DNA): TGTGCCAGCCTCGGACAGCCCAGGGGACTGTTTTTT. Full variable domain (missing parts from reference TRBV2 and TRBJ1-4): EPEVTQTPSHQVTQMGQEVILRCVPISNHLYFYWYRQILGQKVEFLVSFYNNEISEKSEIFDDQFSVERPDGSNFTLKIRSTKLEDSAMYFCASLGQPRGLFFGSGTQLSVL.

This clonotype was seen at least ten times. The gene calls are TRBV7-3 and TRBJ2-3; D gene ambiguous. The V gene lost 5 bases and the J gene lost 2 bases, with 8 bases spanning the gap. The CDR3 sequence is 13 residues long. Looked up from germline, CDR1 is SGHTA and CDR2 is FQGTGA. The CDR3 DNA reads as TGTGCCAGCAGCACCCCGGACACAGATACGCAGTATTTT. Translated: CASSTPDTDTQYF. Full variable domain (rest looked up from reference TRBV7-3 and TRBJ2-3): GAGVSQTPSNKVTEKGKYVELRCDPISGHTALYWYRQSLGQGPEFLIYFQGTGAADDSGLPNDRFFAVRPEGSVSTLKIQRTERGDSAVYLCASSTPDTDTQYFGPGTRLTVL.

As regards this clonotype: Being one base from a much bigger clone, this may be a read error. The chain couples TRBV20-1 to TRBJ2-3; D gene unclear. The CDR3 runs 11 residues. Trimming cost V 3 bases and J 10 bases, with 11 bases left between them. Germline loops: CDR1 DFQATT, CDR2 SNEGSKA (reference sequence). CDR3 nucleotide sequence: TGCAGTGCTAGGTTATTGGATGCGCAGTATTTT. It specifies CSARLLDAQYF.

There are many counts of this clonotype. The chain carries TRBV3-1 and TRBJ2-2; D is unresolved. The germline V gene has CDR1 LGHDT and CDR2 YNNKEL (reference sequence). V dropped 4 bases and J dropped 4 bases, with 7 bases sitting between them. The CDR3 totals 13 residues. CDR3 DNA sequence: TGTGCCAGCAGCCTTCAACCCACCGGGGAGCTGTTTTTT. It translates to CASSLQPTGELFF.

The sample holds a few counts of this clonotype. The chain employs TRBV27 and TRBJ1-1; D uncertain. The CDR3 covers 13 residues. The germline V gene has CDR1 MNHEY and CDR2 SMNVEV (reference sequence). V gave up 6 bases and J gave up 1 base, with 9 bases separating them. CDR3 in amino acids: CASSFHGNTEAFF. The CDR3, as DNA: TGTGCCAGCAGCTTTCACGGGAACACTGAAGCTTTCTTT.

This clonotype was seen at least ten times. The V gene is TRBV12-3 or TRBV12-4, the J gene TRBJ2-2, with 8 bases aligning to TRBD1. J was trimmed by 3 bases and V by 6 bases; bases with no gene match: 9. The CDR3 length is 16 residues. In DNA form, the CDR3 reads TGTGCCAGCAGCTACGGGACAGGAGGTCACACCGGGGAGCTGTTTTTT. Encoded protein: CASSYGTGGHTGELFF.

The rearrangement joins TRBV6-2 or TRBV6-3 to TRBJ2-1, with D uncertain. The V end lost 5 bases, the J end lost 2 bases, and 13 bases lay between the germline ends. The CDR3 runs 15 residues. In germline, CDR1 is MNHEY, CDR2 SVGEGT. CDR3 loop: CASSLGPLAYNEQFF. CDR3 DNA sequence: TGTGCCAGCAGTCTCGGCCCGCTAGCCTACAATGAGCAGTTCTTC.

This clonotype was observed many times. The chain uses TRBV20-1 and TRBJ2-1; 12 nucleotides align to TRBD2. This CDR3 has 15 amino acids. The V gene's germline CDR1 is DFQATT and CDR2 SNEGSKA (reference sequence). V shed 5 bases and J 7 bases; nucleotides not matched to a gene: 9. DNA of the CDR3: TGCAGTGCTGCGACTAGCGGGAGTTTGGTGAATGAGCAGTTCTTC. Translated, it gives CSAATSGSLVNEQFF.

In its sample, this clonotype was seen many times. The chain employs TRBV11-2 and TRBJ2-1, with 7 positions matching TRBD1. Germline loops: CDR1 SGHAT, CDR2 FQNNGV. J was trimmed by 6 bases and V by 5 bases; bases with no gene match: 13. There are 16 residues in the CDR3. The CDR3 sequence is CASSPIEETGRNEQFF. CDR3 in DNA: TGTGCCAGCAGCCCGATAGAGGAGACAGGGCGCAATGAGCAGTTCTTC.

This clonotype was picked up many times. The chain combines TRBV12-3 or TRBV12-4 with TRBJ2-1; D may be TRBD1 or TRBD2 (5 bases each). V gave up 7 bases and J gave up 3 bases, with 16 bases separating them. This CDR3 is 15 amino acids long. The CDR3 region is CASNTGTDVYNEQFF. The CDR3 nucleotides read TGTGCCAGCAACACCGGGACGGATGTCTACAATGAGCAGTTCTTC.

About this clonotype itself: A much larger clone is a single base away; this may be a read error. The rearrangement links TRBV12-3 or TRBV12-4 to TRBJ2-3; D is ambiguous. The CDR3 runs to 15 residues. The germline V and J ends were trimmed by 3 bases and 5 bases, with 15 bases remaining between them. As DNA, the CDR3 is TGTGCCAGCAGTTTGTCAGGCGTTAACAGAGATACGCAGTATTTT. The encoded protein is CASSLSGVNRDTQYF.

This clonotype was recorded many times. The CDR3 spells CASSLPWLDGNEQFF. Here the CDR3 DNA reads TGTGCCAGCAGCTTGCCTTGGCTAGACGGCAATGAGCAGTTCTTC. The chain links TRBV7-9 to TRBJ2-1; no firm D call. Looked up from germline, CDR1 is SEHNR and CDR2 is FQNEAQ (reference sequence). The ends were cut back, 3 bases at V and 6 bases at J, with 15 bases in the middle. The CDR3 consists of 15 residues.